This passage covers 2 T cell receptor beta chains from one sample sequenced in a study of blood T cell repertoires in COVID-19. Sequencing used immunoSEQ multiplex PCR; TCRdb keeps in-frame clones, though not all of them. The table has some 150,000 clones, 70% to 90% seen once; the top ten hold 3.5% to 5%. The sample consisted of PBMCs or T cells enriched from blood (not recorded which). Every receptor here comes from a woman in her forties or fifties who had recovered from COVID-19.

The chain links TRBV11-2 to TRBJ2-7; D is possibly TRBD2 (6 bases). The CDR3 consists of 13 residues. With 5 bases removed from V and 5 bases from J, the gap between germline ends came to 13 bases. Germline CDR1 SGHAT, CDR2 FQNNGV. The CDR3 coding sequence is TGTGCCAGCAGCGACGGGAGTTGGAACGAGCAGTACGTC. This sequence encodes CASSDGSWNEQYV.

V and J are TRBV5-1 and TRBJ1-2, with D maybe TRBD1 (5 bases). The V gene's germline CDR1 is SGHRS and CDR2 YFSETQ. Deletions cut 3 bases from V and 3 bases from J, with 15 bases between. This CDR3 region has 15 residues. CDR3 loop: CASSSDSQGHYGYTF. CDR3 coding DNA: TGCGCCAGCAGCTCCGACTCTCAGGGTCACTATGGCTACACCTTC.